The 9 T cell receptor beta chains in this list originate from one sample, sequenced in a study of CD8+ T cells in alopecia areata. RNA was isolated and reverse transcribed to cDNA, the sequencing template. Libraries were prepared by immunoSEQ multiplex PCR; TCRdb keeps only in-frame clonotypes and omits some of them. The data contain some 170,000 clones, about 66% of them seen just once; the ten biggest clones take up approximately 10%. This specimen consisted of CD8+ T cells sorted from blood, obtained at week 0. The receptors come from a human donor with alopecia areata.

The rearrangement joins TRBV4-1 to TRBJ2-2, with D possibly TRBD2 on 6 matching bases. The CDR3 covers 17 residues. V lost 1 base, J lost 1 base, and 13 bases lay in between. Germline V gene lookup returns CDR1 MGHRA and CDR2 YSYEKL. As DNA, the CDR3 is TGCGCCAGCAGCCAAGGGGGCGGGAATGGGAACACCGGGGAGCTGTTTTTT. Amino acids: CASSQGGGNGNTGELFF.

Notes on this clone: The junction and the germline gene differ at one end; a read error may be behind it. This rearrangement joins TRBV10-3 to TRBJ2-2; D is unclear. Germline V lookup: CDR1 ENHRY, CDR2 SYGVKD. The CDR3 sequence is 11 residues long. CDR3 DNA sequence: TGTGCCATCAGGAACAGCGGGGAGCTGTTTTTT. As protein: CAIRNSGELFF.

A few counts support this clone. The J gene is TRBJ2-7, the V gene TRBV12-5; D unclear. Germline CDR1 LGHNT, CDR2 FRNRAP. CDR3 length equals 12 residues. The V end lost 2 bases, the J end lost 0 bases, and 2 bases lay between the germline ends. DNA of the CDR3: TGTGCTAGTGGTTTGACCTCCTACGAGCAGTACTTC. This gives the protein CASGLTSYEQYF.

DNA for the CDR3: TGTGCCAGCAGTTTAAACGGCTACGAGCAGTACTTC. It encodes CASSLNGYEQYF. This chain connects TRBV27 to TRBJ2-7, with no clear D. The ends were cut back, 2 bases at V and 3 bases at J, with 5 bases in the middle. The CDR3 runs 12 residues. Germline CDR1 and CDR2: MNHEY and SMNVEV (reference sequence).

The V and J genes are TRBV4-1 and TRBJ2-7; possibly TRBD1 for D (6 bases). This CDR3 is built from 14 residues. From germline, CDR1 is MGHRA and CDR2 YSYEKL. V gave up 3 bases and J gave up 3 bases, with 12 bases separating them. The CDR3 loop reads CASSQGAHDYEQYF. The DNA of the CDR3 is TGCGCCAGCAGCCAGGGGGCCCACGACTACGAGCAGTACTTC.

The rearrangement joins TRBV5-4 to TRBJ1-1; D unresolved. Germline V gene lookup returns CDR1 SGHNT and CDR2 YYREEE (reference sequence). The CDR3 contains 13 residues. V lost 0 bases and J 13 bases, leaving 16 bases between the germline ends. DNA of the CDR3: TGTGCCAGCAGCTTGGTTAGTGCCGGGGTAGGTTTCTTT. It is translated as CASSLVSAGVGFF.

The chain uses TRBV27 and TRBJ2-7; TRBD2 matches 9 bases. The CDR3 is 16 residues long. In germline, CDR1 is MNHEY, CDR2 SMNVEV (reference sequence). With 3 bases clipped from V and 7 bases from J, the junction kept 13 bases outside the gene matches. Written as DNA, the CDR3 is TGTGCCAGCAGTTTCCGGGTAGCGGGGGACTTTCGGGAGCAGTACTTC. It encodes CASSFRVAGDFREQYF.

This chain connects TRBV7-6 to TRBJ2-7; 7 bases are a match to TRBD1. Germline assignment: CDR1 SGHVS and CDR2 FNYEAQ. Germline trimming cut 4 bases from V and 4 bases from J; bases unmatched to any gene: 13. This CDR3 spans 16 amino acids. The CDR3 nucleotides are TGTGCCAGCAGCTACTTCAGGGGGTCGGCCCCATACGAGCAGTACTTC. Translation gives CASSYFRGSAPYEQYF.

The gene calls are TRBV27 and TRBJ1-5; D call uncertain. The V end was cut by 2 bases, the J end by 5 bases, with 7 bases between. CDR1 and CDR2 (germline): MNHEY, SMNVEV (reference sequence). The CDR3 spans 13 residues. CDR3 amino acids: CASSLSFYQPQHF. The CDR3 DNA sequence: TGTGCCAGCAGTTTAAGTTTCTATCAGCCCCAGCATTTT.